Sequencing of this T cell receptor (beta chain) was carried out in a study of blood T cell repertoires in COVID-19. The junction had 5 bases not matched to a gene; V was cut back by 5 bases and J by 2 bases. Germline CDR1 SGHTA, CDR2 FQGNSA. The length of the CDR3 is 14 residues. Details on this clone: This CDR3 is also generated by other DNA sequences in the sample.

Authors' analysis steps: It was from reference gene primer amplification that nucleated cell counts were estimated. Clones were read by immunoSEQ multiplex PCR, and TCRdb kept only the in-frame ones, dropping some. V and J calls and clone size are as listed in that table; D and trimming were resolved from the DNA. The sample carries approximately 160,000 clones, 85% recorded once. V and J are TRBV7-2 and TRBJ1-1; 7 positions agree with TRBD1. The specimen was peripheral blood. This clonotype originated in a woman aged 55-70 years with COVID-19, enrolled during active disease. CDR3 region: CASSLRQGNTEAFF. Here the CDR3 DNA reads TGTGCCAGCAGCCTACGACAGGGAAACACTGAAGCTTTCTTT. Full variable domain (remainder filled in from reference TRBV7-2 and TRBJ1-1): GAGVSQSPSNKVTEKGKDVELRCDPISGHTALYWYRQSLGQGLEFLIYFQGNSAPDKSGLPSDRFSAERTGGSVSTLTIQRTQQEDSAVYLCASSLRQGNTEAFFGQGTRLTVV.